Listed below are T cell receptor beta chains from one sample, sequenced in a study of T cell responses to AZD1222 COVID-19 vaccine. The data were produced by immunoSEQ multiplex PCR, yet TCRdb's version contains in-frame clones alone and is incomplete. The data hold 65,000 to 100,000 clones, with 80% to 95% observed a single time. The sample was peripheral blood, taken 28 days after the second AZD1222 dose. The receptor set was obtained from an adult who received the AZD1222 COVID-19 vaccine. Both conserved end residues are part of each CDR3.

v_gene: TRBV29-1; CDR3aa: CSVGGGGQPQHF
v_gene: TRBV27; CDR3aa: CASSPTRTYSYEQYF
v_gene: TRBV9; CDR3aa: CASSLEGPGSGANVLTF
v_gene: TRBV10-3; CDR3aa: CATTGTGNEKLFF
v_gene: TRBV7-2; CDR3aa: CASSFQGSPPLHF
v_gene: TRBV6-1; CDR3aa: CASSDHIDRVASGYTF
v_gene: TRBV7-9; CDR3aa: CASSLDWGETQYF
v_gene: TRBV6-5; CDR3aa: CASSYAVSGRPGELFF
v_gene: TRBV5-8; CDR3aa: CASSLQGTDTIYF
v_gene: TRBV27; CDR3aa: CASSFAALRPLPQGAGELFF
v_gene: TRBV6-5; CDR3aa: CASRRESGHTDTQYF
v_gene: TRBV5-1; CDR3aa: CASSLEGQLYEQYF
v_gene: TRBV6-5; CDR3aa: CASSYSGRPHEQYF
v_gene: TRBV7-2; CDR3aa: CASSHVGLAGSTGELFF
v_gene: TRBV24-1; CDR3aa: CATGGSNSYEQYF
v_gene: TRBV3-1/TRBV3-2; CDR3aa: CASSQEPAGGPRDEQYF
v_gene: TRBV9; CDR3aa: CASSSRTIPYNEQFF
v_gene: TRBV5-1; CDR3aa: CASSSQGVAGGQETQYF
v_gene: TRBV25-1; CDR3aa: CASSQAGAFSEQYF
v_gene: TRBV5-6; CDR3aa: CASSFPGLAYEQYF
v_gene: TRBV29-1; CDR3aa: CSVERQGKNTEAFF
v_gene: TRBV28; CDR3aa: CASSSSPGTPVPFF
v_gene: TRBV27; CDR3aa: CASSHRGRANEKLFF
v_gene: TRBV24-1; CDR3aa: CATSDGTDGSPLHF
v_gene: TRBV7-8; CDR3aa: CASSPVTPGELFF
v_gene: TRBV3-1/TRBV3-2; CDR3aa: CASSPSTGYDYEQYF
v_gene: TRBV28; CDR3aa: CASSQGDSPLHF
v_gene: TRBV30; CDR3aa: CASQGSYEQYF
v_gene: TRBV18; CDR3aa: CASSFGRNEKLFF
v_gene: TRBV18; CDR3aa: CASSPTPVGSEQYF
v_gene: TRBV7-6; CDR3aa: CASSYLGPGDEQFF
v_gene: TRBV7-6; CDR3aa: CASSLAPVSYEQYF
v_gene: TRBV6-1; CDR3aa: CASSEDHNQPQHF
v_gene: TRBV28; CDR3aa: CASSSTSGRNTQYF
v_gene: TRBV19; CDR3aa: CASSIGRTRGTEAFF
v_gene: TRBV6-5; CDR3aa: CASKPSRTANTEAFF
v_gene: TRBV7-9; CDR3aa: CASSSGPYYGYTF
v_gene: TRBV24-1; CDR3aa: CATSAGQGFYEQYF
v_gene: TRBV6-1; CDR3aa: CASSEGQGGEKLFF
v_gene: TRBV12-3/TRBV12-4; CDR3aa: CASSHDRNNEQFF
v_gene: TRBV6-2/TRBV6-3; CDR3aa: CASSFLRDRPRAQFF
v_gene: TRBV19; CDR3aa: CASSIVAGPYEQYF
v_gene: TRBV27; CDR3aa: CASSLQGQETQYF
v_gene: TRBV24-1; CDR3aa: CATSPASTSTDTQYF
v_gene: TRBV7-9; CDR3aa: CASSLSTGQETQYF
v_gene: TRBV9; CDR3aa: CASSPIGNTEAFF
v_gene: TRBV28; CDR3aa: CASTPTGSWQTQYF
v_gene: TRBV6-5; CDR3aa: CASRAGHSGNTIYF
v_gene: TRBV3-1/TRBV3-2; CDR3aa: CASSRGLQETQYF
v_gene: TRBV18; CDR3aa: CASSPDSNQPQHF
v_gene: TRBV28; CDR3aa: CASSLFRDNQPQHF
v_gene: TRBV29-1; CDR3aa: CSVGLAGGGETQYF
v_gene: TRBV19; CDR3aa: CASTLLWTSGKFSSTDTQYF
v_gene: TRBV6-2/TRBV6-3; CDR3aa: CASSYSLGLRTEAFF
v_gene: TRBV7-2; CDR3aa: CASSLVANAGSPYEQYF
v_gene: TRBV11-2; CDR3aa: CASSSVTRSRNEQFF
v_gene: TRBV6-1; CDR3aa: CASSEVKVGSYNEQFF
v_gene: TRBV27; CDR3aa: CASSLSTLGNTIYF
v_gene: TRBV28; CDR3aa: CASSSGQALTYEQYF